The 16 T cell receptor beta chains given below trace back to one sample, sequenced in a study of T cell repertoires in cytomegalovirus infection. TCRdb ran MiXCR on the reads and lists one entry per CDR3 protein. This sample carries approximately 730,000 distinct CDR3 sequences, around a third of them seen once, and the ten largest clones take approximately 18%. Antigens for these TCRs are unknown. Sequencing was performed on cultured PBMCs, taken from culture after CMV antigen stimulation. These receptors were obtained from a human donor in good health (CMV status not recorded). Some clones in this sample may be carry-over from other donors' samples.

This clonotype was picked up many times. The chain employs TRBV7-2 and TRBJ1-1, with 8 bases fitting TRBD1. With 3 bases clipped from V and 10 bases from J, the junction kept 7 bases outside the gene matches. From germline, CDR1 is SGHTA and CDR2 FQGNSA. The CDR3 has 13 residues. CDR3 loop: CASSLSAGGSAFF. CDR3 DNA: TGTGCCAGCAGCTTGTCGGCAGGGGGCTCAGCTTTCTTT.

This clonotype has a handful of counts. This rearrangement joins TRBV4-3 to TRBJ2-3; 9 bases match TRBD2. The CDR3 covers 16 residues. Germline CDR1 and CDR2: LGHNA and YSLEER. V shed 6 bases, J shed 4 bases, and the junction held 11 bases outside the gene matches. CDR3 loop: CASSPHPLAGSDTQYF. Here the CDR3 DNA reads TGCGCCAGCAGTCCTCACCCCCTAGCGGGGTCAGATACGCAGTATTTT.

The chain carries TRBV6-1 and TRBJ1-6; possible D gene TRBD1, 5 bases. CDR1 and CDR2 from the germline V gene are MNHNS and SASEGT. The CDR3 covers 16 residues. V lost 1 base to trimming and J lost 1 base, with 8 bases between them. The CDR3 nucleotides are TGTGCCAGCAGTGAAGAGGGACTATCCTATAATTCACCCCTCCACTTT. Protein sequence: CASSEEGLSYNSPLHF.

This sequence joins TRBV24-1 and TRBJ2-1; 12 bases agree with TRBD2. The CDR3 consists of 17 residues. The J segment lost 8 bases and the V segment lost 0 bases, leaving 7 bases of the junction unmatched. Germline loops: CDR1 KGHDR, CDR2 SFDVKD. The CDR3 region has the DNA TGTGCCACCAGTGATTTGGGCCTAGCGGGAGGGTTCGATGAGCAGTTCTTC. Amino acids: CATSDLGLAGGFDEQFF.

This clonotype was detected many times. The V gene is TRBV7-2, the J gene TRBJ2-2; maybe TRBD1 (8 bases). Germline CDR1 SGHTA, CDR2 FQGNSA. CDR3 size: 15 residues. V lost 3 bases and J 5 bases, leaving 13 bases between the germline ends. The CDR3 is CASSFNRGGTGELFF. Written as DNA, the CDR3 is TGTGCCAGCAGCTTTAACAGGGGGGGGACCGGGGAGCTGTTTTTT.

The rearrangement joins TRBV4-1 to TRBJ1-1; unclear D gene. Trimming shortened V by 3 bases and J by 1 base, and 18 bases separated the two germline ends. Per germline, CDR1 MGHRA and CDR2 YSYEKL. This CDR3 has 17 residues. The CDR3 DNA reads TGCGCCAGCAGCCAGGCCGTCTTCGGTTTTAAGAACACTGAAGCTTTCTTT. Translation gives CASSQAVFGFKNTEAFF.

V is TRBV6-5 and J is TRBJ2-3, with D maybe TRBD1 (5 bases). This CDR3 is 14 amino acids long. V lost 6 bases and J 2 bases, leaving 12 bases between the germline ends. The germline V gene has CDR1 MNHEY and CDR2 SVGAGI. The CDR3 DNA follows: TGTGCCAGCAGAGGCGACAGAAACACAGATACGCAGTATTTT. It yields the protein CASRGDRNTDTQYF.

This clonotype was counted a few times. V is TRBV12-3 or TRBV12-4 and J is TRBJ2-7, with 8 nucleotides matching TRBD2. V lost 5 bases to trimming and J lost 6 bases; unmatched junction nucleotides: 12. This CDR3 has 15 amino acids. In DNA form, the CDR3 reads TGTGCCAGCAGTCCAAGCGGGAGTTGGCTGATCGAGCAGTACTTC. Translated: CASSPSGSWLIEQYF.

This clonotype was recorded many times. The chain uses TRBV7-2 and TRBJ2-5; 13 positions match TRBD2. This CDR3 has 16 residues. Trimming removed 3 bases from V and 3 bases from J; junction bases left unmatched: 4. In germline, CDR1 is SGHTA, CDR2 FQGNSA. Here the CDR3 DNA reads TGTGCCAGCAGCTTCCACGGACTAGCGGGGGAAGAGACCCAGTACTTC. Translating gives CASSFHGLAGEETQYF.

This clonotype was picked up a small number of times. The V call is TRBV4-1, the J call TRBJ2-7; D possibly corresponds to TRBD1 (6 bases). V gave up 4 bases and J gave up 5 bases, with 33 bases separating them. Looked up from germline, CDR1 is MGHRA and CDR2 is YSYEKL. CDR3 length: 20 residues. CDR3 nucleotide sequence: TGCGCCAGCAGCCTACATGGTTGGGACAAGGCATTCTCCACTATGGACGAGCAGTACTTC. This translates into CASSLHGWDKAFSTMDEQYF.

There are a few counts of this clonotype. The chain employs TRBV6-1 and TRBJ1-1, with D possibly being TRBD1 (6 bases). CDR1 is MNHNS and CDR2 is SASEGT in the germline V gene. Trimming removed 5 bases at V and 3 bases at J, with 10 bases between. This CDR3 spans 13 amino acids. The DNA for the CDR3 is TGTGCCAGCAGTCAAAACAGGGACACTGAAGCTTTCTTT. Translating it yields CASSQNRDTEAFF.

This clonotype was seen a handful of times. V is TRBV7-9 and J is TRBJ2-1, with 14 bases lining up with TRBD2. Germline V gene data show CDR1 as SEHNR and CDR2 as FQNEAQ (reference sequence). The CDR3 totals 22 residues. V lost 3 bases, J lost 6 bases, and 22 bases stayed unmatched. The CDR3 region has the DNA TGTGCCAGCAGCTTCGGGGTGATGAAGACTAGCGGGAGGGCCGGTGTTCGCAATGAGCAGTTCTTC. Its protein is CASSFGVMKTSGRAGVRNEQFF.

This sequence joins TRBV4-3 and TRBJ1-2, with 8 bases aligning to TRBD1. V was pared by 0 bases and J by 4 bases, with 10 bases of the junction left unmatched. Germline lookup yields CDR1 LGHNA and CDR2 YSLEER. The CDR3 has 17 residues. This CDR3 reads CASSQETLAQGGYGYTF. The DNA for the CDR3 is TGCGCCAGCAGCCAAGAGACTCTGGCACAGGGGGGCTATGGCTACACCTTC.

This clonotype has a count of ten or more. The CDR3 DNA is TGTGCCAGCAGCCTAACAACAGGGGTAGGCAATCAGCCCCAGCATTTT. Protein sequence: CASSLTTGVGNQPQHF. This chain connects TRBV7-8 to TRBJ1-5, with TRBD1 matching 7 bases. V lost 5 bases and J lost 2; bases outside the gene matches: 9. The CDR3 sequence is 16 residues long. Germline loops: CDR1 SGHVS, CDR2 FQNEAQ. The variable domain in full, completed from reference TRBV7-8 and TRBJ1-5, reads GAGVSQSPRYKVAKRGQDVALRCDPISGHVSLFWYQQALGQGPEFLTYFQNEAQLDKSGLPSDRFFAERPEGSVSTLKIQRTQQEDSAVYLCASSLTTGVGNQPQHFGDGTRLSIL.

Worth noting for this clonotype: A read error may account for a junction end that differs from germline. The V call is TRBV12-3 or TRBV12-4, the J call TRBJ2-6; maybe TRBD1 (7 bases). The CDR3 covers 20 residues. In nucleotides, the CDR3 is TGTGCCGGCAGTTTACCCCGAGGGGGGACAGAATTCTCTGGGGCCAACGTCCTGACTTTC. It specifies CAGSLPRGGTEFSGANVLTF.

The gene calls are TRBV19 and TRBJ1-2; D unresolved. Germline V CDR1 and CDR2: LNHDA, SQIVND (reference sequence). V lost 0 bases and J 4 bases, leaving 18 bases between the germline ends. This CDR3 contains 17 residues. CDR3 coding DNA: TGTGCCAGTAGTATAGACACCACCGTGGCCGGGAGCTATGGCTACACCTTC. Translation: CASSIDTTVAGSYGYTF. The full variable domain, its missing parts supplied by reference TRBV19 and TRBJ1-2, is DGGITQSPKYLFRKEGQNVTLSCEQNLNHDAMYWYRQDPGQGLRLIYYSQIVNDFQKGDIAEGYSVSREKKESFPLTVTSAQKNPTAFYLCASSIDTTVAGSYGYTFGSGTRLTVV.